These 17 T cell receptor beta chains originate from one sample sequenced in a study of technical replicates of blood from a few donors (dated by TCRdb to 2017 to 2019). The method behind the library was the immunoSEQ multiplex PCR assay. Here the immuneACCESS table is served through TCRdb, limited to in-frame sequences with V and J called. Missing clones are a known gap in these copies; in checked studies unresolved V genes cover under half, and the rest lacks a known reason. In this sample the table shows more than 90,000 clones, about 96% of which occur a single time. 0.36% of the sample rests with the top ten. Sequenced: T cells isolated from PBMCs. These TCRs come from a human donor in good health.

A few counts support this clone. CDR3 nucleotide sequence: TGTGCCAGCAGGCCGGGACAGGTGAACACTGAAGCTTTCTTT. It encodes CASRPGQVNTEAFF. The chain recombines TRBV7-2 with TRBJ1-1, with 8 bases matching TRBD1. The V and J ends lost 6 bases and 0 bases, in that order; junction bases with no gene match: 3. This CDR3 has 14 residues. Per the germline V gene, CDR1 is SGHTA and CDR2 is FQGNSA.

This chain links TRBV18 with TRBJ1-1; D call uncertain. CDR1 KGHSH and CDR2 LQKENI come from the germline V gene. CDR3 length equals 12 residues. V was trimmed by 3 bases and J by 7 bases, leaving 9 bases between them. In DNA, the CDR3 is TGTGCCAGCTCACCTCTAGGCCTTGAAGCTTTCTTT. Its translation is CASSPLGLEAFF.

The chain uses TRBV6-5 and TRBJ2-7, with 8 bases aligning to TRBD1. Germline-derived CDR1 and CDR2 are MNHEY and SVGAGI. Losses at the gene ends were 5 bases for V and 4 bases for J; bases not matched to a gene: 7. The CDR3 contains 14 residues. For the CDR3, the DNA is TGTGCCAGCAGTCGCGGACAGGGCTTGTACGAGCAGTACTTC. Translation: CASSRGQGLYEQYF.

This clone was found once. The V gene is TRBV7-3, the J gene TRBJ2-1, with D possibly being TRBD2 (6 bases). Trimming cost V 8 bases and J 4 bases, with 24 bases left between them. The CDR3 is 17 amino acids. From germline, CDR1 is SGHTA and CDR2 FQGTGA. The CDR3 sequence is CASSFGGPYPPYNEQFF. The CDR3 DNA is TGTGCCAGCTCATTCGGGGGTCCTTATCCCCCATACAATGAGCAGTTCTTC. Supplemented by reference TRBV7-3 and TRBJ2-1, the full variable domain reads GAGVSQTPSNKVTEKGKYVELRCDPISGHTALYWYRQSLGQGPEFLIYFQGTGAADDSGLPNDRFFAVRPEGSVSTLKIQRTERGDSAVYLCASSFGGPYPPYNEQFFGPGTRLTVL.

CDR3 in DNA: TGCGCCAGCAGTGAGCGGGAGAGCGGAGAGACCCAGTACTTC. It codes for CASSERESGETQYF. The chain couples TRBV5-1 to TRBJ2-5, with TRBD2 matching over 8 bases. Germline V gives CDR1 SGHRS, CDR2 YFSETQ. V lost 5 bases and J lost 4; bases outside the gene matches: 7. This CDR3 is built from 14 residues.

This clone showed up just a few times. The chain links TRBV6-1 to TRBJ1-5, with D tentatively TRBD1 (5 bases). This CDR3 has 16 residues. Germline CDR1 is MNHNS and CDR2 is SASEGT. With 0 bases removed from V and 0 bases from J, the gap between germline ends came to 9 bases. CDR3: CASSEAAGYSNQPQHF. As DNA, the CDR3 is TGTGCCAGCAGTGAAGCTGCAGGGTATAGCAATCAGCCCCAGCATTTT.

The V gene is TRBV11-2, the J gene TRBJ1-1, with 8 bases matching TRBD1. The trim removed 5 bases at V and 5 bases at J, leaving 7 bases unmatched. Looked up from germline, CDR1 is SGHAT and CDR2 is FQNNGV. This CDR3 has 14 amino acids. The CDR3 spells CASSGLQGATEAFF. The CDR3 nucleotides read TGTGCCAGCAGCGGACTCCAGGGGGCGACTGAAGCTTTCTTT. The complete variable domain, with remaining parts taken from reference TRBV11-2 and TRBJ1-1, reads EAGVAQSPRYKIIEKRQSVAFWCNPISGHATLYWYQQILGQGPKLLIQFQNNGVVDDSQLPKDRFSAERLKGVDSTLKIQPAKLEDSAVYLCASSGLQGATEAFFGQGTRLTVV.

This sequence joins TRBV4-2 and TRBJ1-2; D uncertain. Germline loops: CDR1 LGHNA, CDR2 YNFKEQ. Trimming removed 0 bases at V and 5 bases at J, with 13 bases between. The CDR3 is 15 amino acids. The CDR3 sequence: CASSQDFGKGYGYTF. CDR3 nucleotides: TGTGCCAGCAGCCAAGATTTCGGGAAGGGTTATGGCTACACCTTC.

The chain is built from TRBV6-5 and TRBJ2-3; a weak D match, TRBD1 (6 bases). The CDR3 length is 13 residues. Trimming removed 5 bases at V and 3 bases at J, with 9 bases between. The germline V gene encodes CDR1 MNHEY and CDR2 SVGAGI. The CDR3 DNA reads TGTGCCAGCAGTCGTCAGGGGACAGATACGCAGTATTTT. This encodes CASSRQGTDTQYF.

This chain uses TRBV5-4 with TRBJ2-3, with D perhaps TRBD1 (6 bases). The CDR3 is 15 amino acids. Trimming cost V 2 bases and J 2 bases, with 12 bases left between them. The germline gives CDR1 SGHNT, CDR2 YYREEE (reference sequence). CDR3 in amino acids: CASSLDRFLTDTQYF. The CDR3 DNA follows: TGTGCCAGCAGCTTAGACAGGTTCCTCACAGATACGCAGTATTTT.

The chain recombines TRBV28 with TRBJ1-2, with D perhaps matching TRBD1 (5 bases). The CDR3 totals 12 residues. V shed 6 bases and J shed 4 bases, with 9 bases lying between them. Germline V lookup: CDR1 MDHEN, CDR2 SYDVKM. The CDR3 DNA follows: TGTGCCAGCAGCCCGGGGGGCTATGGCTACACCTTC. This sequence encodes CASSPGGYGYTF.

V usage is TRBV7-2 and J usage is TRBJ2-5; 10 bases are shared with TRBD1. The V gene end was trimmed by 3 bases and the J gene end by 9 bases; junction bases not matched to a gene: 13. Germline lookup yields CDR1 SGHTA and CDR2 FQGNSA. The CDR3 covers 16 residues. The CDR3: CASSFNNPGTGEAQYF. CDR3 nucleotide sequence: TGTGCCAGCAGCTTCAACAACCCCGGGACAGGGGAGGCCCAGTACTTC.

The V call is TRBV6-4, the J call TRBJ2-3; TRBD1 matches at 9 bases. The V and J ends lost 6 bases and 6 bases, in that order; junction bases with no gene match: 7. Germline V gene sequence: CDR1 MRHNA, CDR2 SNTAGT. The CDR3 is 14 amino acids. The CDR3 spells CASSRDRVSDTQYF. DNA for the CDR3: TGTGCCAGCAGCCGGGACAGGGTTTCGGATACGCAGTATTTT.

V and J are TRBV19 and TRBJ1-1; 9 nucleotides line up with TRBD1. CDR3 length: 14 amino acids. Trimming at V came to 5 bases and at J to 8 bases, leaving 9 bases not matched to a gene. Germline V gene sequence: CDR1 LNHDA, CDR2 SQIVND (reference sequence). CDR3: CASSGDREVHEAFF. The CDR3 nucleotides are TGTGCCAGTAGTGGGGACAGGGAAGTACACGAAGCTTTCTTT.

V and J are TRBV7-8 and TRBJ2-2, with 8 positions matching TRBD1. Germline V gives CDR1 SGHVS, CDR2 FQNEAQ. V gave up 7 bases and J gave up 5 bases; unmatched junction bases: 15. The CDR3 totals 17 residues. CDR3 DNA sequence: TGTGCCAGCATCCCCCATTTTCAGGGGGCGCGGACCGGGGAGCTGTTTTTT. Its translation is CASIPHFQGARTGELFF.

This chain links TRBV7-8 with TRBJ2-7; no definite D call. CDR3 size: 15 residues. V was cut by 1 base and J by 2 bases, with 12 bases left in between. The germline V gene encodes CDR1 SGHVS and CDR2 FQNEAQ. CDR3 loop: CASSLGLIVPYEQYF. The DNA for the CDR3 is TGTGCCAGCAGCTTAGGACTGATTGTTCCCTACGAGCAGTACTTC.

This chain connects TRBV7-8 to TRBJ1-5, with a possible D match to TRBD1 (6 bases). Trimming took off 0 bases at V and 4 bases at J, with 13 bases between the two ends. CDR1 SGHVS and CDR2 FQNEAQ come from the germline V gene. This CDR3 is 16 amino acids long. CDR3 loop: CASSLAGRGGNQPQHF. CDR3 DNA sequence: TGTGCCAGCAGCTTAGCGGGCAGGGGCGGTAATCAGCCCCAGCATTTT.